The entry below gives a single T cell receptor (beta chain) sequence along with its context. Antigen: not known. The assay was immunoSEQ multiplex PCR, and TCRdb's table has in-frame clones only and misses some. The data hold around 160,000 clones, with approximately 94% observed a single time. The sample belongs to a study of T cell responses to AZD1222 COVID-19 vaccine. The study's findings and limits: Reports say nearly half of spike-specific TCRs go after unmutated variant regions. Mostly white British, mostly female donors; authors suggested clonal diversity may be underestimated. Spike-specific TCRs gained breadth and depth after people received two AZD1222 doses.

Pooled in the analysis were second doses at about 4 or about 12 weeks. This clonotype was obtained from an adult who received the AZD1222 COVID-19 vaccine. The input for sequencing was peripheral blood, taken 28 days after the second AZD1222 dose.

The CDR3 sequence is CASSRGLAYEQNTGELFF. The CDR3 nucleotides read TGTGCCAGCTCACGGGGACTAGCCTATGAGCAGAACACCGGGGAGCTGTTTTTT. The chain is built from TRBV18 and TRBJ2-2, with 9 bases lining up with TRBD2. V shed 4 bases and J 1 base; nucleotides not matched to a gene: 10. The CDR3 runs 18 residues. CDR1 KGHSH and CDR2 LQKENI come from the germline V gene.